This section outlines one T cell receptor beta chain sequence together with its context. Its antigen is unknown. The data were taken from a study of cytomegalovirus exposure and HLA in healthy donors. The overall study: Researchers previously reported finding about 110 million unique TCR beta sequences from roughly 170 million T cells. Out of about 410 genotyped donors, 81% belonged to the Caucasian-associated ancestry cluster. Whole-study results and caveats: In a later analysis, a missense DCLRE1C variant was linked to TCR beta V- and J-gene trimming.

It was healthy bone marrow donors who served as donors. In the PCR, 60 Vbeta and 13 Jbeta primers were used. Sequencing used immunoSEQ multiplex PCR; TCRdb keeps in-frame clones, though not all of them. The profile covers about 160,000 clones, with under 70% appearing a single time and about 2.9% taken by the ten largest. Germline V lookup: CDR1 SGHTA, CDR2 FQGNSA. CDR3 length: 12 amino acids. V lost 5 bases and J lost 7, with 11 bases in between. The sequencing sample was made of PBMCs. This TCR was recovered from a woman aged 40-49 years in good health and CMV-seropositive. This sequence joins TRBV7-2 and TRBJ1-2; TRBD1 might be the D (5 bases). The CDR3 here is CASSPKGSGYTF. The CDR3, as DNA: TGTGCCAGCAGCCCCAAGGGGTCTGGCTACACCTTC. The full variable domain, its missing parts supplied by reference TRBV7-2 and TRBJ1-2, is GAGVSQSPSNKVTEKGKDVELRCDPISGHTALYWYRQSLGQGLEFLIYFQGNSAPDKSGLPSDRFSAERTGGSVSTLTIQRTQQEDSAVYLCASSPKGSGYTFGSGTRLTVV.